This TCR beta chain was identified during a study of blood T cell repertoires in COVID-19. Study in general: The United States, Italy and Spain were the sources of the acute and convalescent COVID-19 samples. The cDNA or gDNA used as material had been derived from T cells, B-cell-depleted T cells, or PBMCs.

Profiling relied on immunoSEQ multiplex PCR, and the TCRdb table lists in-frame clones only, not all of them. This repertoire shows 250,000 or so clones, roughly 85% found once; its top ten account for 6.6%. This CDR3 contains 16 residues. Between the trimmed V and J ends, which lost 0 bases and 7 bases, there was a span of 13 bases. Germline V gene sequence: CDR1 MNHEY, CDR2 SVGAGI. The specimen sequenced was PBMCs or T cells enriched from blood (not recorded which). The chain combines TRBV6-5 with TRBJ1-6; D unresolved. This receptor was identified in a woman between 50 and 59 years old who had been exposed to COVID-19. For the CDR3, the DNA is TGTGCCAGCAGTTACTCCCTGAGGGTGAGGAATTCACCCCTCCACTTT. It is translated as CASSYSLRVRNSPLHF.